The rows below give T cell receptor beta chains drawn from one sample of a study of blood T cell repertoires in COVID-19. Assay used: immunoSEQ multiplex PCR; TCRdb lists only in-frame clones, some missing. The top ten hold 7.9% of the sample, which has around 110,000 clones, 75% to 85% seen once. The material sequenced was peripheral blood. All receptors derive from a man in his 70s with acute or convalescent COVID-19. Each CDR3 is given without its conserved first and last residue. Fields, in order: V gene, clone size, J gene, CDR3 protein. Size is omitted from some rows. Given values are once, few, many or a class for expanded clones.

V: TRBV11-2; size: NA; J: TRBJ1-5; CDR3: ASSPGGANQPQH
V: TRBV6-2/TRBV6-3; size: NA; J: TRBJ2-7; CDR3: ASSLQTSRVYEQY
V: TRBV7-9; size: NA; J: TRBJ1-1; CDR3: ASSRSSGTEAF
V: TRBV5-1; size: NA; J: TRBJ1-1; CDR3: ASSSQSRDSEAF
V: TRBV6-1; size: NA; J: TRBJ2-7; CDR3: ASREGGSPREQY
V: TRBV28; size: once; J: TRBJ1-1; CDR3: ASSPLEATNTEAF
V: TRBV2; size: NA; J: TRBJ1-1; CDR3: ASRWDRATF
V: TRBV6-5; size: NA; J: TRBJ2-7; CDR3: ATQRTGGREQY
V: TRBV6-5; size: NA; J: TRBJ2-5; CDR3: ASIPGTGVKTQY
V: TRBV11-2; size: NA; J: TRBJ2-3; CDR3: ASTLEVFAANTDTQY
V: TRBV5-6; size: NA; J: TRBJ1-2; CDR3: ASTVQGTYGYT
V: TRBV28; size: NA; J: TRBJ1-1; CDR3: ASTEGRNTEAF
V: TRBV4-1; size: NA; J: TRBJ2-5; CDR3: ASSQDPGQETQY
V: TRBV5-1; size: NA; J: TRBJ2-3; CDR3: ASSLGQGPDTQY
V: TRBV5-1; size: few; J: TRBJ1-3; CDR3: ASSSGQTGNTIY
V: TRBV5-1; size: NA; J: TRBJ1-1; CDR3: ASSQGEATEAF
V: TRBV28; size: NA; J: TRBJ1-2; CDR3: ASSLAQDYGYT